The 31 T cell receptor beta chains below come from one sample, sequenced in a study of blood T cell repertoires in COVID-19. The repertoire was sequenced with immunoSEQ multiplex PCR; TCRdb's copy has only in-frame clones and lacks some. The data show 110,000 or so clones, around 85% seen once. Material for sequencing was peripheral blood. Receptors originate from a man aged 45-65 years with acute or convalescent COVID-19.

The chain has TRBV18 and TRBJ1-4; TRBD1 matches at 7 bases. Germline values: CDR1 KGHSH, CDR2 LQKENI. The J segment lost 0 bases and the V segment lost 5 bases, leaving 6 bases of the junction unmatched. The CDR3 runs 16 residues. Here the CDR3 DNA reads TGTGCCAGCTCAAAAGGGACAGCGCCAACTAATGAAAAACTGTTTTTT. As protein: CASSKGTAPTNEKLFF.

The chain combines TRBV2 with TRBJ2-4; 7 nucleotides agree with TRBD1. The CDR3 runs to 14 residues. The ends lost 6 bases at V and 7 bases at J; junction bases unmatched: 9. Germline-derived CDR1 and CDR2 are SNHLY and FYNNEI. CDR3 sequence (DNA): TGTGCCAGCAGGACTACAGGGGCGGATAACATTCAGTACTTC. Amino acids: CASRTTGADNIQYF.

The chain employs TRBV12-3 or TRBV12-4 and TRBJ2-7, with D maybe TRBD1 (6 bases). Trimming pared 6 bases from V and 5 bases from J, leaving 14 bases between. The CDR3 spans 13 residues. The CDR3 loop reads CASSSQGRDEQYF. The CDR3 coding sequence is TGTGCCAGCAGCTCCCAGGGGCGCGACGAGCAGTACTTC.

This chain links TRBV5-4 with TRBJ1-2; D is ambiguous. The CDR3 runs 15 residues. CDR1 SGHNT and CDR2 YYREEE come from the germline V gene (reference sequence). Between the trimmed V and J ends, which lost 0 bases and 6 bases, there was a span of 15 bases. The CDR3 DNA reads TGTGCCAGCAGCTTGGGACTCCTGGAGCGGAATGGCTACACCTTC. Protein sequence: CASSLGLLERNGYTF.

The CDR3 here is CSAVASYEQYF. The CDR3 bases are TGCAGCGCCGTGGCTTCCTACGAGCAGTACTTC. V and J are TRBV29-1 and TRBJ2-7; unclear D gene. The CDR3 sequence is 11 residues long. V was trimmed by 7 bases and J by 1 base, leaving 8 bases between them. The germline CDR1 and CDR2 sequences are SQVTM and ANQGSEA.

The chain carries TRBV3-1 (or the pseudogene TRBV3-2) and TRBJ1-2, with 7 bases matching TRBD1. Per the germline V gene, CDR1 is LGHDT and CDR2 is YNNKEL (reference sequence). CDR3 length: 13 amino acids. Trimming took 4 bases from V and 2 from J; bases not matched to a gene: 1. The DNA of the CDR3 is TGTGCCAGCAGCCCGGGACAGAACTATGGCTACACCTTC. This codes for CASSPGQNYGYTF.

The chain uses TRBV7-3 and TRBJ2-3, with 8 bases identical to TRBD1. The trim removed 2 bases at V and 6 bases at J, leaving 7 bases unmatched. The CDR3 runs 15 residues. Germline V gives CDR1 SGHTA, CDR2 FQGTGA. The CDR3 DNA is TGTGCCAGCAGCTTACAGGGGGCAATTTCCGATACGCAGTATTTT. The encoded protein is CASSLQGAISDTQYF.

The chain has TRBV19 and TRBJ2-3, with 13 bases identical to TRBD2. CDR1 and CDR2 (germline): LNHDA, SQIVND (reference sequence). This CDR3 region has 18 residues. The ends lost 5 bases at V and 3 bases at J; junction bases unmatched: 11. CDR3 nucleotide sequence: TGTGCCAGTAGTGCCAATAAACTAGCGGGGGGGCAGACAGATACGCAGTATTTT. Encoded protein: CASSANKLAGGQTDTQYF.

The genes are TRBV25-1 and TRBJ1-6; tentatively, D is TRBD1 (5 bases). Germline V gives CDR1 MGHDK, CDR2 SYGVNS. This CDR3 is 14 amino acids long. Trimming left V 6 bases short and J 10 bases short, with 16 bases between. In DNA form, the CDR3 reads TGTGCCAGCAGCCAGGGCCGCTTAGAGTCACCCCTCCACTTT. It translates to CASSQGRLESPLHF.

The V and J genes are TRBV27 and TRBJ1-5; possible D gene TRBD1, 5 bases. CDR1 and CDR2 (germline): MNHEY, SMNVEV (reference sequence). V gave up 3 bases and J gave up 3 bases, with 6 bases separating them. CDR3 size: 13 residues. The CDR3 here is CASSLTVNQPQHF. In DNA, the CDR3 is TGTGCCAGCAGTTTGACAGTCAATCAGCCCCAGCATTTT.

The chain couples TRBV3-1 (or the pseudogene TRBV3-2) to TRBJ2-7, with 9 positions matching TRBD1. Germline V gene sequence: CDR1 LGHDT, CDR2 YNNKEL (reference sequence). The V gene end was trimmed by 6 bases and the J gene end by 7 bases; junction bases not matched to a gene: 10. This CDR3 region has 14 residues. The CDR3 region is CASSPGTGRREQYF. The CDR3 nucleotides read TGTGCCAGCAGTCCCGGGACAGGGAGGCGAGAGCAGTACTTC.

The J gene is TRBJ2-3, the V gene TRBV19, with D maybe TRBD1 (5 bases). This CDR3 has 15 amino acids. Germline CDR1 is LNHDA and CDR2 is SQIVND (reference sequence). V was trimmed by 6 bases and J by 2 bases, leaving 15 bases between them. CDR3 region: CASSPRVPPTDTQYF. In DNA form, the CDR3 reads TGTGCCAGTAGCCCCAGGGTTCCTCCCACAGATACGCAGTATTTT.

This clone was counted once. V is TRBV2 and J is TRBJ1-1, with 7 nucleotides matching TRBD1. V dropped 5 bases and J dropped 1; count of bases not matched to a gene: 4. Germline assignment: CDR1 SNHLY and CDR2 FYNNEI. The CDR3 loop spans 14 amino acids. CDR3 loop: CASSPRQGNTEAFF. DNA of the CDR3: TGTGCCAGCAGTCCCCGACAGGGGAACACTGAAGCTTTCTTT.

This clone has just one count. CDR3 bases: TGTGCCAGCAGAGGGACAGGGCGAATTGGAAACACCATATATTTT. It codes for CASRGTGRIGNTIYF. The chain couples TRBV27 to TRBJ1-3, with 9 bases aligning to TRBD1. Germline V lookup: CDR1 MNHEY, CDR2 SMNVEV (reference sequence). J lost 3 bases, V lost 6 bases, and 6 bases had no gene match. This CDR3 contains 15 residues.

The chain employs TRBV18 and TRBJ1-5, with a tentative D call TRBD1 (5 bases). The CDR3 loop spans 15 amino acids. Trimming cost V 2 bases and J 7 bases, with 15 bases left between them. Germline V CDR1 and CDR2: KGHSH, LQKENI. In DNA form, the CDR3 reads TGTGCCAGCTCACCAGACAGATCTACTTCGCAGCCCCAGCATTTT. This translates into CASSPDRSTSQPQHF.

This rearrangement joins TRBV28 to TRBJ2-1; 12 nucleotides line up with TRBD1. J was trimmed by 6 bases and V by 6 bases; bases with no gene match: 9. The CDR3 is 16 amino acids. Germline V gene data show CDR1 as MDHEN and CDR2 as SYDVKM. CDR3 amino acids: CASSSLRDRGLNEQFF. The DNA of the CDR3 is TGTGCCAGCAGCTCCTTACGGGACAGGGGGCTCAATGAGCAGTTCTTC.

The chain carries TRBV3-1 (or the pseudogene TRBV3-2) and TRBJ2-6; D may be TRBD1 (6 bases). The CDR3 length is 15 residues. V was shortened by 6 bases and J by 3 bases, with 12 bases between the two germline ends. CDR1 and CDR2 from the germline V gene are LGHDT and YNNKEL (reference sequence). The DNA for the CDR3 is TGTGCCAGCAGTCTACAGGGCGTTGGGGCCAACGTCCTGACTTTC. Protein: CASSLQGVGANVLTF.

The rearrangement joins TRBV5-6 to TRBJ1-1, with D unresolved. This CDR3 is 14 amino acids long. The germline gives CDR1 SGHDT, CDR2 YYEEEE. Trimming shortened V by 0 bases and J by 1 base, and 7 bases separated the two germline ends. CDR3 sequence reads: CASSLALQNTEAFF. DNA for the CDR3: TGTGCCAGCAGCTTGGCACTGCAGAACACTGAAGCTTTCTTT.

The chain's CDR3 is CASSRPGQLNTEAFF. The CDR3 bases are TGTGCCAGCAGCCGACCGGGACAGTTGAACACTGAAGCTTTCTTT. V gene TRBV6-2 or TRBV6-3 combines with J gene TRBJ1-1; TRBD1 matches at 7 bases. This CDR3 is built from 15 residues. In germline, CDR1 is MNHEY, CDR2 SVGEGT. Germline trimming cut 6 bases from V and 0 bases from J; bases unmatched to any gene: 7.

This chain's CDR3 is CAISLTGEVTQPQHF. CDR3 sequence (DNA): TGTGCCATCAGTCTGACAGGGGAGGTAACTCAGCCCCAGCATTTT. The genes are TRBV10-3 and TRBJ1-5, with TRBD1 identical over 8 bases. From germline, CDR1 is ENHRY and CDR2 SYGVKD. V dropped 5 bases and J dropped 6; count of bases not matched to a gene: 9. The length of the CDR3 is 15 residues.

The chain has TRBV15 and TRBJ1-1, with 7 nucleotides matching TRBD1. Germline CDR1 reads LNHNV; CDR2 reads YYDKDF (reference sequence). The V gene end was trimmed by 3 bases and the J gene end by 0 bases; junction bases not matched to a gene: 7. The CDR3 has 16 residues. The CDR3 is CATSSMTGFMNTEAFF. CDR3 nucleotide sequence: TGTGCCACCAGCAGCATGACAGGGTTCATGAACACTGAAGCTTTCTTT.

The rearrangement joins TRBV5-1 to TRBJ1-2; TRBD1 might be the D (5 bases). The CDR3 covers 13 residues. The ends were cut back, 2 bases at V and 3 bases at J, with 8 bases in the middle. CDR1 and CDR2 (germline): SGHRS, YFSETQ. CDR3 sequence (DNA): TGCGCCAGCAGCTTCGGGGGAGACTATGGCTACACCTTC. This gives the protein CASSFGGDYGYTF.

The chain uses TRBV7-6 and TRBJ1-4; D unresolved. The CDR3 extends over 13 amino acids. Looked up from germline, CDR1 is SGHVS and CDR2 is FNYEAQ. Trimming removed 8 bases at V and 8 bases at J, with 15 bases between. This CDR3 reads CASQEAGSEKLFF. The CDR3 DNA reads as TGTGCCAGCCAAGAAGCAGGTTCGGAAAAACTGTTTTTT.

The CDR3: CASSLIGGVDEQFF. The DNA for the CDR3 is TGTGCCAGCAGCCTCATCGGGGGGGTTGATGAGCAGTTCTTC. The chain couples TRBV9 to TRBJ2-1, with TRBD2 matching 8 bases. Germline V lookup: CDR1 SGDLS, CDR2 YYNGEE. The CDR3 extends over 14 amino acids. The V segment lost 4 bases and the J segment 8 bases; nucleotides outside the gene matches: 8.

The V gene is TRBV27, the J gene TRBJ2-7; 10 nucleotides align to TRBD1. J lost 5 bases, V lost 2 bases, and 6 bases had no gene match. CDR3 length equals 15 residues. Per germline, CDR1 MNHEY and CDR2 SMNVEV (reference sequence). The CDR3 is CASSLEGQGWDEQYF. The CDR3 region has the DNA TGTGCCAGCAGTTTAGAGGGACAGGGGTGGGACGAGCAGTACTTC.

A single count supports this clone. The rearrangement uses TRBV5-4 and TRBJ1-1; 10 nucleotides match TRBD1. Germline V gene lookup returns CDR1 SGHNT and CDR2 YYREEE (reference sequence). V lost 0 bases and J lost 6; bases outside the gene matches: 5. The CDR3 runs to 15 residues. The CDR3 coding sequence is TGTGCCAGCAGCTTGGTGGGACAGGGGATCGCTGAAGCTTTCTTT. Protein product: CASSLVGQGIAEAFF.

The rearrangement joins TRBV4-1 to TRBJ2-5, with 9 bases matching TRBD2. The V gene's germline CDR1 is MGHRA and CDR2 YSYEKL. This CDR3 spans 19 amino acids. V shed 0 bases and J 5 bases; nucleotides not matched to a gene: 16. CDR3 residues: CASSQDRGGGATLFETQYF. CDR3 coding DNA: TGCGCCAGCAGCCAAGATAGAGGCGGGGGGGCCACTCTATTCGAGACCCAGTACTTC.

The CDR3 sequence is CASSPNADEKLFF. The CDR3 nucleotides are TGTGCCAGTAGCCCAAACGCGGATGAAAAACTGTTTTTT. The rearrangement uses TRBV19 and TRBJ1-4, with D unclear. CDR3 length: 13 residues. Germline-derived CDR1 and CDR2 are LNHDA and SQIVND (reference sequence). Trimming removed 6 bases from V and 6 bases from J, with 11 bases in between.

This clone was seen only once. V is TRBV21-1 and J is TRBJ2-7; TRBD2, as called in the table, went unchecked against the DNA. TRBV21-1 is assigned pseudogene status. The length of the CDR3 is 19 residues. The chain's CDR3 is CASVTGNSSNGFLTYEQYV. The CDR3 coding sequence is TGTGCCAGCGTCACGGGGAACTCGTCTAATGGGTTCCTTACCTACGAGCAGTACGTC.

The rearrangement joins TRBV4-1 to TRBJ1-2, with 8 bases lining up with TRBD1. Germline CDR1 and CDR2: MGHRA and YSYEKL. V shed 0 bases, J shed 3 bases, and the junction held 15 bases outside the gene matches. CDR3 length equals 19 residues. CDR3 residues: CASSQELVFGTGGHYGYTF. Written as DNA, the CDR3 is TGCGCCAGCAGCCAAGAGCTGGTCTTTGGGACAGGTGGACACTATGGCTACACCTTC.

The V call is TRBV20-1, the J call TRBJ2-7; tentative D call: TRBD1 (6 bases). Per the germline V gene, CDR1 is DFQATT and CDR2 is SNEGSKA (reference sequence). Deletions cut 3 bases from V and 1 base from J, with 13 bases between. The length of the CDR3 is 14 residues. The CDR3 nucleotides are TGCAGTGCTAGTTTGCAGGGGAGATCCTACGAGCAGTACTTC. Its protein is CSASLQGRSYEQYF.